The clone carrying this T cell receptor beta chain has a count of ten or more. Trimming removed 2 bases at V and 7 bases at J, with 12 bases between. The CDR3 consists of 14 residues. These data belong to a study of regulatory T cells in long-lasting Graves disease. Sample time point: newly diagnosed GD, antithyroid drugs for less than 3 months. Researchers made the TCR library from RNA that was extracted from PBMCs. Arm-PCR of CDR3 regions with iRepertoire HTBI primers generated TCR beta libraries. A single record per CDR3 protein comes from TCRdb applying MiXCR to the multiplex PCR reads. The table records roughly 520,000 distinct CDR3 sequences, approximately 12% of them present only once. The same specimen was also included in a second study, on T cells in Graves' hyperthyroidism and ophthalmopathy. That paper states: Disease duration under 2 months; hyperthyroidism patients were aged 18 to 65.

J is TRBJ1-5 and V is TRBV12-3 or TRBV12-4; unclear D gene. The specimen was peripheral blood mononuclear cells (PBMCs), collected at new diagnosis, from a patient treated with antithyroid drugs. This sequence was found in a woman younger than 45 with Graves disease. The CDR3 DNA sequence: TGTGCCAGCAGTTTAAAAAGTAAGGGACAGCCCCAGCATTTT. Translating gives CASSLKSKGQPQHF.